Sequencing of this TCR beta chain was carried out in a study of cytomegalovirus exposure and HLA in healthy donors. As concerns this clone: Its target is not known.

General study findings and limits: A likely sequencing artifact accounted for one observed cluster of highly shared sequence variants.

CDR3 length: 14 residues. Germline CDR1 reads SGHTA; CDR2 reads FQGNSA. V gave up 6 bases and J gave up 3 bases; unmatched junction bases: 5. The PCR employed 60 Vbeta primers together with 13 Jbeta primers. The table came from immunoSEQ multiplex PCR; TCRdb's copy has only in-frame clones and leaves some out. The sample shows around 150,000 clones, 82% of them seen only once. The sample consisted of PBMCs. The chain is built from TRBV7-2 and TRBJ2-7, with 10 nucleotides matching TRBD1. The TCR originated in a girl aged 5-17 years in good health and CMV-seropositive. In DNA, the CDR3 is TGTGCCAGCAGTACCGGGACAGGGGTCTACGAGCAGTACTTC. Translating gives CASSTGTGVYEQYF.